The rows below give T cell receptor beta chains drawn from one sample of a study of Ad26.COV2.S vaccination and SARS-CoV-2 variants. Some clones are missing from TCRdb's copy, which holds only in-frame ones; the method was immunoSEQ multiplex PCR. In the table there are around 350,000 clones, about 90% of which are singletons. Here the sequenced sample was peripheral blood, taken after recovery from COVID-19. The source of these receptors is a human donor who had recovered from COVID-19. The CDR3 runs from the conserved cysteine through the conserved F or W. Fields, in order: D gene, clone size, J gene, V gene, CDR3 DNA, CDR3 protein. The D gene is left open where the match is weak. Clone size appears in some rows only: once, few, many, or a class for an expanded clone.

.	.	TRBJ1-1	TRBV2	TGTGCCAGCAAACGACATGTGTCCGAGAACACTGAAGCTTTCTTT	CASKRHVSENTEAFF
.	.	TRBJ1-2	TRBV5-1	TGCGCCAGCAGCTGGGAGGGGGTCGACTATGGCTACACCTTC	CASSWEGVDYGYTF
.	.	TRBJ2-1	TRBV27	TGTGCCAGCAGTTTATCAGGGGCCAATGAGCAGTTCTTC	CASSLSGANEQFF
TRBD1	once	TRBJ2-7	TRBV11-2	TGTGCCAGCAGCTATTCGGGGACAGCCCGATCTTCGGAGCAGTACTTC	CASSYSGTARSSEQYF
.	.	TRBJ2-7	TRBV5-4	TGTGCCAGCAGCCACCCCGACAGGAACGAGCAGTACTTC	CASSHPDRNEQYF
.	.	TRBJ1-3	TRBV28	TGTGCCAGCAGTTTATTAGGCCTCCTTACTGGAAACACCATATATTTT	CASSLLGLLTGNTIYF
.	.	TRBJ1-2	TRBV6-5	TGTGCCAGCCGGAGAGACTATGGCTACACCTTC	CASRRDYGYTF
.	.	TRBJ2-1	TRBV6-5	TGTGCCAGCAGTTACTCGGGGGGGCGCCGATCTAATGAGCAGTTCTTC	CASSYSGGRRSNEQFF
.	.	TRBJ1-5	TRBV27	TGTGCCAGCAGTCCCAGATCTGCCCTGAATCAGCCCCAGCATTTT	CASSPRSALNQPQHF
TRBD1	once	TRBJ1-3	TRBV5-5	TGTGCCAGCAGCTTGACCAGGGGGCGCGGTGGAAACACCATATATTTT	CASSLTRGRGGNTIYF
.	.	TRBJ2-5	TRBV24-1	TGTGCCACCAGTGAAGGCCAAGAGACCCAGTACTTC	CATSEGQETQYF
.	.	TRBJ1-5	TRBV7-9	TGTGCCAGCAGCTTAGACAGGGCCAATCAGCCCCAGCATTTT	CASSLDRANQPQHF
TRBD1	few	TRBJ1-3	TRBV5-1	TGCGCCAGCAGCCTAACAACAGGGGCTGGAAACACCATATATTTT	CASSLTTGAGNTIYF
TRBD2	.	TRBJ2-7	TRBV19	TGTGCCAGCACCCCAGCGGGGGGGCTCGACGAGCAGTACTTC	CASTPAGGLDEQYF
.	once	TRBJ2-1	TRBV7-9	TGTGCCAGCAGCTTAGTTTGGACGGCGGACACTAAAGAGGATGAGCAGTTCTTC	CASSLVWTADTKEDEQFF
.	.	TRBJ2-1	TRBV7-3	TGTGCCAGCAGCAACGGCGGGTCAGGGATCGAGCAGTTCTTC	CASSNGGSGIEQFF
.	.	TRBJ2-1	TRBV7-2	TGTGCCAGCAGCTTGAGCTACAATGAGCAGTTCTTC	CASSLSYNEQFF
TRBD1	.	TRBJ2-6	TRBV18	TGTGCCAGCTCACGGGACAGAATAGCCCAGGGGGACTCTGGGGCCAACGTCCTGACTTTC	CASSRDRIAQGDSGANVLTF
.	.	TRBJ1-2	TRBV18	TGTGCCAGCTCAGCAGACAGTCGTATAGCTAACTATGGCTACACCTTC	CASSADSRIANYGYTF
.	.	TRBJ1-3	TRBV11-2	TGTGCCAGCAGCTTATGGGTGTGGCAGAGGAGCTCTGGAAACACCATATATTTT	CASSLWVWQRSSGNTIYF
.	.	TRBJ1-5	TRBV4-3	TGCGCCAGCAGCCAAGTTCTGGATAATAATCAGCCCCAGCATTTT	CASSQVLDNNQPQHF
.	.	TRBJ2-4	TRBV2	TGTGCCAGCAGTGATGCCGCCAGTCTAGCCAAAAACATTCAGTACTTC	CASSDAASLAKNIQYF
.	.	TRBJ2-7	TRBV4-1	TGCGCCAGCAGCCAAGTTCAGCTCTACGAGCAGTACTTC	CASSQVQLYEQYF
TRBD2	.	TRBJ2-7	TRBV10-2	TGCGCCAGCAGTGCCGGGGGGAGGGGAGTGAGCTACGAGCAGTACTTC	CASSAGGRGVSYEQYF
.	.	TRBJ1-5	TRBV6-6	TGTGCCAGCAGTTACTCTGGGGGAGATAGCAATCAGCCCCAGCATTTT	CASSYSGGDSNQPQHF
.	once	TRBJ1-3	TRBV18	TGTGCCAGCTCACCAGCAGGAAAGAACACCATATATTTT	CASSPAGKNTIYF
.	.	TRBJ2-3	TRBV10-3	TGTGCCACCCAAGTTCCAGGCACAGATACGCAGTATTTT	CATQVPGTDTQYF
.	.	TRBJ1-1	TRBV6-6	TGTGCCAGCAGTGCAGGGCAGAGCACTGAAGCTTTCTTT	CASSAGQSTEAFF
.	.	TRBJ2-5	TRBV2	TGTGCCAGAGAAAGCGGGCAAGAGACCCAGTACTTC	CARESGQETQYF
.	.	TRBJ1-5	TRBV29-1	TGCAGCGCCGGGGGAGGGAATAGCAATCAGCCCCAGCATTTT	CSAGGGNSNQPQHF
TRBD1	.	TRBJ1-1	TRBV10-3	TGTGCCATCAGGGAAGAGACAGGGAGCGGCACTGAAGCTTTCTTT	CAIREETGSGTEAFF
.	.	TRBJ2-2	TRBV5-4	TGTGCCAGCAGCTTGGCCCAGGGGGGGCACACCGGGGAGCTGTTTTTT	CASSLAQGGHTGELFF
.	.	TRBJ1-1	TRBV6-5	TGTGCCAGCAGGGACCTCGTGGGCACTGAAGCTTTCTTT	CASRDLVGTEAFF
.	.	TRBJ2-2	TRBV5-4	TGTGCCAGCAGCCCCGGACAGCGGCGAGGCACCGGGGAGCTGTTTTTT	CASSPGQRRGTGELFF
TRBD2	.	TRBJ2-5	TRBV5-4	TGTGCCAGCAGCTTGGGACTAGCGGCAATTGAAGAGACCCAGTACTTC	CASSLGLAAIEETQYF
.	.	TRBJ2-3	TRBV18	TGTGCCAGCTCACAGGCTTCCGGCACAGATACGCAGTATTTT	CASSQASGTDTQYF
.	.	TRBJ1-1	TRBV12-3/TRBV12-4	TGTGCCAGCAGTTTAGTGAACACTGAAGCTTTCTTT	CASSLVNTEAFF
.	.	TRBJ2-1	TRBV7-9	TGTGCCAGCAGCTTAGCCCCGCGCCTTCGCTCCTACAATGAGCAGTTCTTC	CASSLAPRLRSYNEQFF
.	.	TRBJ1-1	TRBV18	TGTGCCAGCTCACCCCTGTATGAGTTGGGAAGATGGGATACTGAAGCTTTCTTT	CASSPLYELGRWDTEAFF
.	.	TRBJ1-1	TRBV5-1	TGCGCCAGCAGCTTTTATGGTAGCAACACTGAAGCTTTCTTT	CASSFYGSNTEAFF
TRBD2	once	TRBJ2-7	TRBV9	TGTGCCAGCAGCGTAGGGCGGGGGGATACCTACGAGCAGTACTTC	CASSVGRGDTYEQYF
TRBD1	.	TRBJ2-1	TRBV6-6	TGTGCCAGCAGTTACTCGGTCGGACAGGCTCCGATTGAGCAGTTCTTC	CASSYSVGQAPIEQFF
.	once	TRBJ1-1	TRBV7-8	TGTGCCAGCAGCGCGCGACCTGGGGGATCCCTAGAGCGGGCTGAAGCTTTCTTT	CASSARPGGSLERAEAFF
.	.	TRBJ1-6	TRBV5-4	TGTGCCAGCAGCTTAGTGCCAGTTAATTCACCCCTCCACTTT	CASSLVPVNSPLHF
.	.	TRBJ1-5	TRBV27	TGTGCCAGCAGGACAGGACATCAGCCCCAGCATTTT	CASRTGHQPQHF
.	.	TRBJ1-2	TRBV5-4	TGTGCCAGCAGCTTCTACGGGTCTGAAGGGGGCTACACCTTC	CASSFYGSEGGYTF
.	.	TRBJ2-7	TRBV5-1	TGCGCCAGCAGCCCACGCTCCTACGAGCAGTACTTC	CASSPRSYEQYF
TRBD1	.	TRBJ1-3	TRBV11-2	TGTGCCAGCAGCTTGACAGGGTTAAAGGGAAACACCATATATTTT	CASSLTGLKGNTIYF
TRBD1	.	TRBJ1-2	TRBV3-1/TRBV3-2	TGTGCCAGCAGACTGGGACAGGGCCTTAACTATGGCTACACCTTC	CASRLGQGLNYGYTF
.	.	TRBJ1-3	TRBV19	TGTGCCAGTACCGGAATCTCTGGAAACACCATATATTTT	CASTGISGNTIYF
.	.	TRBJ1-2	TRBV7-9	TGTGCCAGCAGTCACCCGGGCAGGGCTGCTAACTATGGCTACACCTTC	CASSHPGRAANYGYTF
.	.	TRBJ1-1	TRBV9	TGTGCCAGCAGCGCGGGGGGGACGTTATTAACTGAAGCTTTCTTT	CASSAGGTLLTEAFF
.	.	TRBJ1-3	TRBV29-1	TGCAGCGTTGAAATCGGCAGGGCCGGGGGAAACACCATATATTTT	CSVEIGRAGGNTIYF
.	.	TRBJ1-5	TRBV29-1	TGCAGCGCCGAGGTGCAGGGCGATCAGCCCCAGCATTTT	CSAEVQGDQPQHF
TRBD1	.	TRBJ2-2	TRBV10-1	TGCGCCAGCAGTGGACAGGGGAACACCGGGGAGCTGTTTTTT	CASSGQGNTGELFF
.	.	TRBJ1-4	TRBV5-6	TGTGCCAGCAGCTGGACAGCTGCAACTAATGAAAAACTGTTTTTT	CASSWTAATNEKLFF
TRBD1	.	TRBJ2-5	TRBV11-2	TGTGCCAGCAGCCGGATGGGACAGGGGCAAGAGACCCAGTACTTC	CASSRMGQGQETQYF